This T cell receptor beta chain was sequenced in a study of long-term antiretroviral therapy in people with HIV. Per the germline V gene, CDR1 is SEHNR and CDR2 is FQNEAQ (reference sequence). There are 11 residues in the CDR3. Trimming removed 2 bases at V and 5 bases at J, with 3 bases between. The immunoSEQ assay was v3.0, run at survey level. Using immunoSEQ multiplex PCR, the repertoire was profiled, and TCRdb retains in-frame clones only, with some absent. Of over 30,000 clones listed, 65% to 85% are singletons. This rearrangement joins TRBV7-9 to TRBJ2-5, with unresolved D. This receptor was taken from a woman in her forties or fifties with HIV. This specimen was unsorted PBMCs, taken 3.1 years after starting antiretroviral therapy. CDR3 sequence reads: CASSLLETQYF. The CDR3 DNA reads TGTGCCAGCAGCTTACTGGAGACCCAGTACTTC.